These 22 T cell receptor beta chains were sequenced from one sample in a study of blood T cells in healthy people across ages. Together with a sample-barcoded 5' primer, a J-beta primer mix was included in a second PCR lasting about 6 to 11 cycles. One entry per CDR3 protein, called by TCRdb with MiXCR from the 5' RACE reads. The table has around 870,000 distinct CDR3 sequences, 29% seen once. The sample taken for sequencing was blood. All receptors come from a woman of 80 years or more in good health.

The chain uses TRBV2 and TRBJ1-2, with D unclear. The germline gives CDR1 SNHLY, CDR2 FYNNEI. The CDR3 extends over 15 amino acids. V was clipped by 6 bases and J by 9 bases, with 23 bases between them. CDR3 coding DNA: TGTGCCAGCAGCAAGGATGAGGGCGCCGGGAGCAGCTACACCTTC. It encodes CASSKDEGAGSSYTF.

This clonotype was recorded at least ten times. The chain has TRBV7-2 and TRBJ1-2, with D unresolved. Trimming shortened V by 3 bases and J by 5 bases, and 10 bases separated the two germline ends. Germline CDR1 and CDR2: SGHTA and FQGNSA. The CDR3 is 13 residues long. CDR3 bases: TGTGCCAGCAGCTTCGACATGAGATATGGCTACACCTTC. Protein: CASSFDMRYGYTF.

This clonotype has at least ten counts. One end of the junction is discordant with germline, which a read error may explain. J is TRBJ2-1 and V is TRBV4-2; possibly TRBD1 for D (5 bases). This CDR3 comprises 17 residues. Germline V lookup: CDR1 LGHNA, CDR2 YNFKEQ. CDR3 sequence (DNA): TGTGCCAGCAGCGAAGACGGTATAGGGGCTTCCTACAATGAGCAGTTCTTC. As protein: CASSEDGIGASYNEQFF.

At least ten counts were recorded for this clonotype. The rearrangement uses TRBV7-6 and TRBJ2-1; possible D gene TRBD1, 6 bases. Trimming took 4 bases from V and 6 from J, leaving 16 bases between them. Germline CDR1 is SGHVS and CDR2 is FNYEAQ. The CDR3 is made up of 15 amino acids. CDR3 region: CASSSRDTAANEQFF. In DNA form, the CDR3 reads TGTGCCAGCAGCTCCCGGGACACAGCCGCCAATGAGCAGTTCTTC.

This clonotype was observed a handful of times. This may arise from a read error, as a much more abundant clone is one base away. This chain connects TRBV7-2 to TRBJ2-1; 7 nucleotides match TRBD1. Germline-derived CDR1 and CDR2 are SGHTA and FQGNSA. J gave up 13 bases and V 2 bases, and 14 bases lay outside the gene matches. There are 15 residues in the CDR3. For the CDR3, the DNA is TGTGCCAGCAGCTTACATGGACAGGCCGGGTGGACCCAGTTCTTC. This gives the protein CASSLHGQAGWTQFF.

The chain combines TRBV7-2 with TRBJ2-5, with 11 positions matching TRBD1. The CDR3 runs to 18 residues. Trimming at V came to 3 bases and at J to 1 base, leaving 10 bases not matched to a gene. Germline V lookup: CDR1 SGHTA, CDR2 FQGNSA. The CDR3 protein is CASSLNGQGASLQETQYF. CDR3 nucleotides: TGTGCCAGCAGCTTGAACGGACAGGGGGCGTCCCTCCAAGAGACCCAGTACTTC.

This clonotype was seen a handful of times. The rearrangement joins TRBV20-1 to TRBJ1-5, with 7 bases fitting TRBD1. The CDR3 contains 14 residues. The V segment lost 6 bases and the J segment 6 bases; nucleotides outside the gene matches: 11. Germline CDR1 reads DFQATT; CDR2 reads SNEGSKA (reference sequence). The CDR3 reads CSAHPQGGGQPQHF. The CDR3 DNA follows: TGCAGTGCCCATCCTCAGGGGGGAGGTCAGCCCCAGCATTTT.

To note about this clonotype: A single base separates this from a much larger clone, so it may be a read error. The V and J genes are TRBV27 and TRBJ2-7; no clear D gene. The V gene lost 4 bases and the J gene lost 0 bases, with 7 bases spanning the gap. Germline V gene sequence: CDR1 MNHEY, CDR2 SMNVEV (reference sequence). The CDR3 is made up of 13 amino acids. This chain's CDR3 is CASSYGFSYEQYF. DNA of the CDR3: TGTGCCAGCAGTTACGGCTTCTCCTACGAGCAGTACTTC.

In its sample, this clonotype was seen a few times. This chain joins TRBV5-8 and TRBJ1-1; D unresolved. Germline V gene sequence: CDR1 SGHTS, CDR2 YDEGEE. CDR3 size: 16 residues. With 7 bases removed from V and 0 bases from J, the gap between germline ends came to 19 bases. The DNA of the CDR3 is TGTGCCAGCGGCACCGGCCGGGTTGTTATGAACACTGAAGCTTTCTTT. Translation gives CASGTGRVVMNTEAFF.

The table lists this clonotype with many counts. V and J are TRBV5-6 and TRBJ2-1; 8 bases fit TRBD1. This CDR3 is built from 16 residues. Losses at the gene ends were 4 bases for V and 4 bases for J; bases not matched to a gene: 10. CDR1 and CDR2 (germline): SGHDT, YYEEEE. For the CDR3, the DNA is TGTGCCAGCAGCCGCGACAGGGGCCAACTATACAATGAGCAGTTCTTC. Its protein is CASSRDRGQLYNEQFF.

This clonotype was counted at least ten times. The chain is built from TRBV14 and TRBJ2-1, with a weak D call TRBD2 (6 bases). V lost 0 bases to trimming and J lost 6 bases, with 15 bases between them. The CDR3 extends over 16 amino acids. CDR1 is SGHDN, CDR2 FVKESK, per germline. The CDR3 here is CASSQERGFAFNEQFF. Here the CDR3 DNA reads TGTGCCAGCAGCCAAGAGCGGGGTTTCGCGTTCAATGAGCAGTTCTTC.

The V and J genes are TRBV19 and TRBJ2-7, with a weak D call TRBD1 (5 bases). CDR3 length: 12 amino acids. CDR1 is LNHDA and CDR2 is SQIVND in the germline V gene (reference sequence). V was pared by 9 bases and J by 1 base, with 10 bases between. This chain's CDR3 is CASPTDSYEQYF. CDR3 DNA sequence: TGTGCCAGCCCGACAGATTCCTACGAGCAGTACTTC.

On this clonotype itself: A read error may be the cause here, since a much bigger clone is one base away. V and J are TRBV11-2 and TRBJ2-3, with 9 nucleotides matching TRBD2. Germline V gene sequence: CDR1 SGHAT, CDR2 FQNNGV. Trimming at V came to 3 bases and at J to 5 bases, leaving 9 bases not matched to a gene. The CDR3 runs to 16 residues. This CDR3 is CASSFRLRGGLDTQYF. Here the CDR3 DNA reads TGTGCCAGCAGCTTCCGGTTGCGGGGGGGTTTAGATACGCAGTATTTT.

There are many counts of this clonotype. V and J are TRBV11-2 and TRBJ2-1, with D uncertain. The CDR3 length is 13 residues. The germline V and J ends were trimmed by 4 bases and 6 bases, with 10 bases remaining between them. Per the germline V gene, CDR1 is SGHAT and CDR2 is FQNNGV. The CDR3 DNA reads TGTGCCAGCAGCTCCCACAGATTCAATGAGCAGTTCTTC. This encodes CASSSHRFNEQFF.

As for this clonotype: Compared with germline, one end of the junction differs, possibly owing to a read error. V gene TRBV5-1 combines with J gene TRBJ2-1; D remains ambiguous. CDR1 SGHRS and CDR2 YFSETQ come from the germline V gene. The CDR3 has 15 amino acids. The CDR3 loop reads CASSLVSSPDNERFF. CDR3 coding DNA: TGCGCCAGCAGCTTGGTGTCCAGTCCAGACAATGAGCGGTTCTTC.

Details on this clonotype: The junction and the germline gene differ at one end; a read error may be behind it. The CDR3 DNA reads TGTGCCAGCAGCAGGGGAAACATTCGGTACTTC. Protein product: CASSRGNIRYF. V is TRBV12-3 or TRBV12-4 and J is TRBJ2-4; weak D call: TRBD1 (6 bases). The CDR3 has 11 residues.

The chain combines TRBV12-3 or TRBV12-4 with TRBJ1-4, with no clear D. Trimming left V 0 bases short and J 5 bases short, with 10 bases between. CDR3 size: 15 residues. CDR3 protein: CASSLASGINEKLFF. The CDR3 coding sequence is TGTGCCAGCAGTTTAGCGAGTGGAATAAATGAAAAACTGTTTTTT.

At least ten counts were recorded for this clonotype. CDR3 residues: CSARDSGKGLETQYF. CDR3 nucleotide sequence: TGCAGTGCTAGAGATTCCGGGAAGGGCCTGGAGACCCAGTACTTC. The V and J genes are TRBV20-1 and TRBJ2-5, with D tentatively TRBD2 (5 bases). Per germline, CDR1 DFQATT and CDR2 SNEGSKA (reference sequence). This CDR3 comprises 15 residues. V lost 0 bases and J 5 bases, leaving 16 bases between the germline ends.

The table lists this clonotype with many counts. This rearrangement joins TRBV6-5 to TRBJ2-3; D is possibly TRBD2 (7 bases). The CDR3 extends over 16 amino acids. V was trimmed by 6 bases and J by 4 bases, leaving 20 bases between them. Germline CDR1 MNHEY, CDR2 SVGAGI. CDR3: CASSSGGAPNPDTQYF. CDR3 DNA: TGTGCCAGCAGCTCGGGGGGCGCCCCTAATCCAGATACGCAGTATTTT.

CDR3 bases: TGCAGTGCTGGAGTGGTAATCGATGAGCAGTTCTTC. The encoded protein is CSAGVVIDEQFF. The V and J genes are TRBV20-1 and TRBJ2-1; D remains ambiguous. The CDR3 covers 12 residues. With 5 bases removed from V and 8 bases from J, the gap between germline ends came to 13 bases. CDR1 DFQATT and CDR2 SNEGSKA come from the germline V gene (reference sequence).

This clonotype was detected only once. The CDR3 spells CASNPRTSNQPQHF. The CDR3 DNA follows: TGTGCCAGCAATCCAAGGACTTCCAATCAGCCCCAGCATTTT. The chain combines TRBV6-6 with TRBJ1-5, with unresolved D. CDR3 length: 14 residues. The germline gives CDR1 MNHNY, CDR2 SVGAGI (reference sequence). The V end lost 7 bases, the J end lost 3 bases, and 13 bases lay between the germline ends.

This clonotype was detected a few times. A clone one base away is much larger, so this may be a read error. This chain connects TRBV5-1 to TRBJ2-5; no clear D. Germline V gene sequence: CDR1 SGHRS, CDR2 YFSETQ. The CDR3 length is 14 residues. Trimming took 1 base from V and 11 from J, leaving 18 bases between them. The CDR3 nucleotides are TGCGCCAGCAGCTTGCAACAGCTGGTGGATGAGCAGTACTTC. Its protein is CASSLQQLVDEQYF.